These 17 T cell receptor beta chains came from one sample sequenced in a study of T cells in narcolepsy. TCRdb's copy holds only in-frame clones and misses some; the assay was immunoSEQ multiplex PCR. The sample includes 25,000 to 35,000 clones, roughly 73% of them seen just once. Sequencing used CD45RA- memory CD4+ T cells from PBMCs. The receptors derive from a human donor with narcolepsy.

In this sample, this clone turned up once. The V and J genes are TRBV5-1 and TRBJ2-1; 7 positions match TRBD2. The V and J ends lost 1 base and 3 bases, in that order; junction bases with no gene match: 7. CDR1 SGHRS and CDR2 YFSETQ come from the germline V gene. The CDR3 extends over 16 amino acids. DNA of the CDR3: TGCGCCAGCAGCTTGACTGCTAGCGGATTCTACAATGAGCAGTTCTTC. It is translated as CASSLTASGFYNEQFF.

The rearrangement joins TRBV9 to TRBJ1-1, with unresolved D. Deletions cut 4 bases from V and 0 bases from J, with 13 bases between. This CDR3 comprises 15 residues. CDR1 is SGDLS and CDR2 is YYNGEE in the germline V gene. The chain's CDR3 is CASSLTEAVNTEAFF. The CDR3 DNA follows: TGTGCCAGCAGCTTAACCGAGGCAGTGAACACTGAAGCTTTCTTT. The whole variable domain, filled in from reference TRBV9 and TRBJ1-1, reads DSGVTQTPKHLITATGQRVTLRCSPRSGDLSVYWYQQSLDQGLQFLIQYYNGEERAKGNILERFSAQQFPDLHSELNLSSLELGDSALYFCASSLTEAVNTEAFFGQGTRLTVV.

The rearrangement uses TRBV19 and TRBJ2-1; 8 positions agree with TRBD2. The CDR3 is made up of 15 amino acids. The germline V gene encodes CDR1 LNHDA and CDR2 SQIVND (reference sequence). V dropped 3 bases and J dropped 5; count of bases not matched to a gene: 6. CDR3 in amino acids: CASSMFSGAHNEQFF. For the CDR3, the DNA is TGTGCCAGTAGTATGTTTAGCGGGGCCCACAATGAGCAGTTCTTC.

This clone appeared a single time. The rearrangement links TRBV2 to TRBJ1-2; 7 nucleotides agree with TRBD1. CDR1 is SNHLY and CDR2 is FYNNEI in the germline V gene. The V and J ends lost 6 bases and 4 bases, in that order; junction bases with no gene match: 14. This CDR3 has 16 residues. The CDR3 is CASRPDRVRSIYGYTF. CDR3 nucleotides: TGTGCCAGCAGGCCCGACAGGGTGAGGTCGATCTATGGCTACACCTTC.

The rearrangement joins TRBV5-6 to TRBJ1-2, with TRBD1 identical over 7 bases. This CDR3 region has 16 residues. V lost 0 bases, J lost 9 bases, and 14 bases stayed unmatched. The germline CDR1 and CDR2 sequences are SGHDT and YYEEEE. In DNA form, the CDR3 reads TGTGCCAGCAGCTTGGTGGGCAGGGGGAATGGTTCTAGCTACACCTTC. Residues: CASSLVGRGNGSSYTF.

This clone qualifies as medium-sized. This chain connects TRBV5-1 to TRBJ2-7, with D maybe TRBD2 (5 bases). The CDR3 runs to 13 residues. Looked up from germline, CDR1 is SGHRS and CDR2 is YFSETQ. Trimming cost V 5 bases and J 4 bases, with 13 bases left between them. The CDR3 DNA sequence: TGCGCCAGCAGTATTGAGGGTAGGTACGAGCAGTACTTC. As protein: CASSIEGRYEQYF. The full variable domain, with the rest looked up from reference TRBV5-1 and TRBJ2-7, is KAGVTQTPRYLIKTRGQQVTLSCSPISGHRSVSWYQQTPGQGLQFLFEYFSETQRNKGNFPGRFSGRQFSNSRSEMNVSTLELGDSALYLCASSIEGRYEQYFGPGTRLTVT.

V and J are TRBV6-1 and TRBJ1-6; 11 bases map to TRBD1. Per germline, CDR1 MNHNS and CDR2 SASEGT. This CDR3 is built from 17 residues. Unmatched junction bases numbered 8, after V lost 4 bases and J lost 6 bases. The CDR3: CASSAGTGGLGNSPLHF. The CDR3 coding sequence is TGTGCCAGCAGTGCCGGGACAGGGGGGCTGGGTAATTCACCCCTCCACTTT.

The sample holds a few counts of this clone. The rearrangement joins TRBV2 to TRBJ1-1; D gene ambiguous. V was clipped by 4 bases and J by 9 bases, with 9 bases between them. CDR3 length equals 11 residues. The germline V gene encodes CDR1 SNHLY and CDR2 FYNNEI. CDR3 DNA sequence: TGTGCCAGCAGTGGAAGGTATCAAGCTTTCTTT. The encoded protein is CASSGRYQAFF. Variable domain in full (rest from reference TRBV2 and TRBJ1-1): EPEVTQTPSHQVTQMGQEVILRCVPISNHLYFYWYRQILGQKVEFLVSFYNNEISEKSEIFDDQFSVERPDGSNFTLKIRSTKLEDSAMYFCASSGRYQAFFGQGTRLTVV.

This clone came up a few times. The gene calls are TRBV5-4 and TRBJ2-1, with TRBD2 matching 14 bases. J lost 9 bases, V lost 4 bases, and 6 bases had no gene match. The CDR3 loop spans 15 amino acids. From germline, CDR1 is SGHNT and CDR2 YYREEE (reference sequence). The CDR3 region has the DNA TGTGCCAGCAGCCCGGGACTAGCGGGAGCTGTTGAGCAGTTCTTC. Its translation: CASSPGLAGAVEQFF.

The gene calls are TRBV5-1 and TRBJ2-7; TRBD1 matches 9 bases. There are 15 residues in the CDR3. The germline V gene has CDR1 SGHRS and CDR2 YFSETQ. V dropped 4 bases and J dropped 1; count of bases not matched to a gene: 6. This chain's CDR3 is CASSTAGTGSYEQYF. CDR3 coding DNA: TGCGCCAGCAGCACCGCCGGGACAGGGTCCTACGAGCAGTACTTC.

The chain's CDR3 is CASSPLSSDTQYF. CDR3 nucleotide sequence: TGTGCCAGCTCACCATTATCGTCAGATACGCAGTATTTT. This sequence joins TRBV18 and TRBJ2-3; D uncertain. The CDR3 covers 13 residues. Trimming shortened V by 2 bases and J by 4 bases, and 7 bases separated the two germline ends. Germline assignment: CDR1 KGHSH and CDR2 LQKENI.

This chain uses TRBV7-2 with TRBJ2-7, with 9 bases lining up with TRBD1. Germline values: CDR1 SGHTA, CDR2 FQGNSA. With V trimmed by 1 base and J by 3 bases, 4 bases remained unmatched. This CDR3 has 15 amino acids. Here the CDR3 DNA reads TGTGCCAGCAGCTTAGAGGGGACAGGGTACTACGAGCAGTACTTC. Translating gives CASSLEGTGYYEQYF.

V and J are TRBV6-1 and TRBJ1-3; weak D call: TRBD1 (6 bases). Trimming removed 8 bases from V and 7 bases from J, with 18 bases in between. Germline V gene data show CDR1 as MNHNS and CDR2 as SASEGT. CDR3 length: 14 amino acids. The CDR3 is CASSTGAGDNTIYF. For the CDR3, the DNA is TGTGCCAGCTCAACGGGGGCAGGGGACAACACCATATATTTT.

In nucleotides, the CDR3 is TGCGCCAGCAGCTCGCTGACAGGGAGGTACGAGCAGTACTTC. Translated: CASSSLTGRYEQYF. V is TRBV5-1 and J is TRBJ2-7; weak D call: TRBD1 (7 bases). The CDR3 has 14 amino acids. Trimming cost V 3 bases and J 4 bases, with 14 bases left between them. Germline CDR1 is SGHRS and CDR2 is YFSETQ.

CDR3: CASSPRTAYFDEQYF. CDR3 DNA: TGTGCCAGCTCACCTCGGACAGCCTACTTCGACGAGCAGTACTTC. The V gene is TRBV18, the J gene TRBJ2-7, with a possible D match to TRBD1 (6 bases). The ends were cut back, 3 bases at V and 5 bases at J, with 17 bases in the middle. CDR1 and CDR2 from the germline V gene are KGHSH and LQKENI. The CDR3 runs 15 residues.

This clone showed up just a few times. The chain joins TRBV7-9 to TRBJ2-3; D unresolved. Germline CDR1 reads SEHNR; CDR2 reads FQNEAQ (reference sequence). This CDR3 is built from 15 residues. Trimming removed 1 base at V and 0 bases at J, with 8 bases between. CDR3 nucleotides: TGTGCCAGCAGCTTAGGAGAAGCGAGCACAGATACGCAGTATTTT. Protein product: CASSLGEASTDTQYF.

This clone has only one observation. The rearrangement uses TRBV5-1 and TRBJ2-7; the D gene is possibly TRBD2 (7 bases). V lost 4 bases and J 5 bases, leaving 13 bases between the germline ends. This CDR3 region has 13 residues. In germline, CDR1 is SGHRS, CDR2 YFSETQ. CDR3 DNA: TGCGCCAGCAGCCCGCCGGGGGGCGACGAGCAGTACTTC. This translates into CASSPPGGDEQYF.